This T cell receptor (beta chain) was captured by sequencing in a study of cytomegalovirus exposure and HLA in healthy donors. Use of 60 Vbeta and 13 Jbeta primers characterized the PCR. This table comes from immunoSEQ multiplex PCR, and its TCRdb copy is limited to in-frame clones, with some not included. The top ten hold around 0.98% of the sample, which has 150,000 to 200,000 clones, approximately 79% seen once. Looked up from germline, CDR1 is MNHEY and CDR2 is SMNVEV (reference sequence). Trimming removed 1 base from V and 5 bases from J; junction bases left unmatched: 8. The CDR3 is 16 amino acids.

The chain joins TRBV27 to TRBJ2-5, with TRBD2 matching 9 bases. The material sequenced was PBMCs. The clonotype was recovered from a woman aged 45-65 years in good health and CMV-seropositive. CDR3 sequence reads: CASSLWSSGGFETQYF. The CDR3 region has the DNA TGTGCCAGCAGTTTATGGTCCAGCGGGGGGTTTGAGACCCAGTACTTC.